This T cell receptor beta chain was found in a study of shared clonotypes between healthy human individuals. The study, taken as a whole, reports: Unshared clonotypes carried lower generation probabilities than those common to all four donors. The study drew on few donors, limiting represented genetic and exposure-history diversity.

Trimming removed 5 bases at V and 6 bases at J, with 19 bases between. CDR1 and CDR2 (germline): SEHNR, FQNEAQ (reference sequence). This CDR3 contains 16 residues. In the authors' methods: Sequence data from immunoSEQ were junction-only and lacked quality scores; consequently, filtering differed. TCRdb keeps only in-frame clones here, not all; method: immunoSEQ multiplex PCR. V and J calls plus clone size are reproduced from that table; the DNA served to infer D and trimming. Of some 900,000 clones listed, approximately 80% are singletons. All donors were healthy HIV-negative adults lacking recent acute infections or vaccinations. Comment on this clone: What it recognizes is unknown.

Sequencing was carried out using memory CD4+ T cells sorted from blood. The subset: CD45RA-negative fraction. The receptor comes from a man aged 18-30 years in good health. The chain couples TRBV7-9 to TRBJ1-4; the D gene is possibly TRBD1 (5 bases). The CDR3 reads CASSPRGTTPDEKLFF. CDR3 sequence (DNA): TGTGCCAGCAGCCCAAGAGGGACGACTCCCGATGAAAAACTGTTTTTT.